Included here is one T cell receptor beta chain sequence, with context. Its antigen has not been determined. Nothing much larger sits one base from this clone, and base qualities are not available. TCR CDR3 regions were amplified from genomic DNA by multiplex PCR using the deep immunoSEQ assay. Genomic DNA extracted from each cell subset was distributed evenly over all wells of several immunoSEQ 96-well plates, and each plate served as one replicate. Each replicate PCR for sorted subsets received about 0.2 ug genomic DNA, equal to roughly 33,000 T cell genomes. Purified libraries were quantified with a Qubit 3.0 fluorometer, sized on a Bioanalyzer 2100, and re-quantified with the KAPA Library Quantification kit. Every immunoSEQ 96-well plate was sequenced on a separate single-read 150-cycle Illumina NextSeq 550 flow cell. The original methods were these. Because only junctional sequences without quality scores were contained in the immunoSEQ output, filtering matching that applied to full-length reads could not be performed. To assign V/J genes and CDR3, sequences were annotated using PyIR, a Python wrapper for IgBLAST v1.9, with IMGT germline references. Reads were filtered out if the reads had weak V/J assignments (E-value above 1e-6), no CDR3, stop codons, out-of-frame junctions, or ambiguous translated residues. V3J clonotypes were defined by identical inferred V gene, J gene, and CDR3 amino acid sequence. The percentage overlap between two repertoires was calculated by dividing the number of shared unique clonotypes by the size of the smaller repertoire. RTK rarefaction, the Chao1 estimator, and Recon v2.1 estimates of unobserved clonotypes were used to assess repertoire richness. Generation probabilities were computed with OLGA for all TCRbeta clonotypes obtained by the gDNA method from four donors. This immuneACCESS table, as held by TCRdb, lists in-frame sequences with V and J called but not all clones. Of the missing ones, under half trace to an unresolved V gene in checked studies; the others have no known cause. Clonal size and the V and J genes are those of that table, whereas D and trimming came from the DNA. This sample is represented by about 2.1 million clones; around 93% of them were singletons. Less than 2% of the sample comes from the top ten.

At the junction V is shortened by 7 bases and J by 6 bases, with 11 bases in between. CDR1 and CDR2 are read off the germline V gene as MNHNS and SASEGT. Including the terminal cysteine and phenylalanine, the CDR3 comprises 12 residues. CDR3 DNA is the only sequence kept; it has 36 bases, read in frame from the first base. CD8 naive samples were CD45RO-negative cells positively selected for CCR7, giving a CD45RA+CCR7+ population that excluded TemRA cells. The donors were healthy, HIV-negative adults who had no recently reported acute infections or vaccinations. Every donor was a Caucasian adult residing in Nashville, Tennessee, USA. Blood was obtained by leukapheresis, after which PBMCs were separated by Ficoll-Histopaque density gradient centrifugation and cryopreserved in liquid nitrogen vapor phase. Purity and quantity of every magnetically sorted T cell population were checked by analytical flow cytometry. Each sorted fraction had its genomic DNA isolated and then quantified by UV absorbance on a Nanodrop 2000c.

This sample is part of a study of shared clonotypes between healthy human individuals (dated by TCRdb to about 2020). About the full investigation: The cohort included a few men and a couple of women between 18 and 49 years of age. Different laboratories and diverse techniques were used to prepare libraries and sequence TCR repertoires, to increase sequencing depth and limit assay-specific biases. To estimate repertoire size and how much clonotypes are shared between individuals, the study performed deep sequencing of blood TCR repertoires from about five healthy adults. Each donor's leukapheresis produced roughly between roughly 0.85 and 9.5 billion PBMCs. For each donor, three plates each were used for CD4 naive and CD4 memory, two plates were used for CD8 naive, and one plate was used for CD8 memory.

The full study reports these points: Higher generation probabilities were observed for clonotypes shared by all four sorted-subset donors than for non-shared clonotypes. Pairwise subsampling indicated that sequencing depth was expected to affect the degree of clonotype sharing among donors. The small number of donors limited the genetic and exposure-history diversity represented. When several donors were compared, the shared fraction of clonotypes was around 5.1% for naive CD4, roughly 3.4% for naive CD8, 2.3% for memory CD4, and 0.35% to 0.4% for memory CD8. Naive subsets generally had larger estimated clonotype richness than memory subsets. Rarefaction of sorted-subset datasets indicated incomplete sequencing despite the large sequencing depth. Sampling was restricted to blood, and TCR repertoires in tissues likely differ from the TCR repertoires found in blood.

The chain uses TRBV6-1 and TRBJ2-3, with the D gene not confidently named. Sequencing used naive CD8+ T cells from PBMCs. In the paper's terms, the cell subset or site label means: CD45RA+CCR7+. This TCR was recovered from a man aged 18-30 years in good health. Some clones in this sample may be carry-over from other donors' samples. The CDR3 protein sequence reads: CASKVIRDTQYF. The base sequence is TGTGCCAGCAAAGTGATTAGGGATACGCAGTATTTT.